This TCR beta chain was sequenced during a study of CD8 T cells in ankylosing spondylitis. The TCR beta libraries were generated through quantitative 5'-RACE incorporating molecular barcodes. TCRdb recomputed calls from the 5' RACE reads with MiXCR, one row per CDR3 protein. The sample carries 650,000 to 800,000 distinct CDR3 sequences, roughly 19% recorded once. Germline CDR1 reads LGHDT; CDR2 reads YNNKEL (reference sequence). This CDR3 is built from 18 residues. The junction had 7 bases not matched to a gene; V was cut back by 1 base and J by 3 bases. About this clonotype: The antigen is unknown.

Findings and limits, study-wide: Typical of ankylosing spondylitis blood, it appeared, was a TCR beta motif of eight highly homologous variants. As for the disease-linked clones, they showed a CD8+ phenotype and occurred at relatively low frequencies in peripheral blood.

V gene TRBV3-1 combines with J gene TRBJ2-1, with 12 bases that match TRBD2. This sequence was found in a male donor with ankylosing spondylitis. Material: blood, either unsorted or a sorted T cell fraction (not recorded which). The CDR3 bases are TGTGCCAGCAGCCAAGGGCGGAGGACTAGCGGGATCTACAATGAGCAGTTCTTC. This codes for CASSQGRRTSGIYNEQFF.